A single sample gave rise to the 20 T cell receptor beta chains below, sequenced in a study of blood T cell repertoires in COVID-19. Clones were sequenced by immunoSEQ multiplex PCR, and TCRdb holds only the in-frame ones, with some missing. The repertoire has tens of thousands of clones, 70% to 85% of them found once; the top ten carry roughly 0.83%. Material: peripheral blood. Receptors were obtained from a woman in her 70s with acute or convalescent COVID-19.

The chain carries TRBV30 and TRBJ2-7; a possible D gene is TRBD2 (5 bases). Germline CDR1 GTSNPN, CDR2 SVGIG (reference sequence). The CDR3 is 12 residues long. V was trimmed by 2 bases and J by 2 bases, leaving 7 bases between them. The CDR3 DNA sequence: TGTGCCTGGAGTTCCGGGGCCTACGAGCAGTACTTC. Amino acids: CAWSSGAYEQYF.

The chain is built from TRBV5-6 and TRBJ2-5; the match to TRBD2 covers 7 bases. The CDR3 covers 17 residues. V was clipped by 3 bases and J by 0 bases; unmatched bases: 11. Germline V gives CDR1 SGHDT, CDR2 YYEEEE. This CDR3 reads CASSSLGGERDQETQYF. CDR3 DNA sequence: TGTGCCAGCAGCTCTTTGGGAGGGGAGAGGGACCAAGAGACCCAGTACTTC.

This chain uses TRBV19 with TRBJ1-3, with D maybe TRBD1 (5 bases). The CDR3 length is 14 residues. Germline V gene lookup returns CDR1 LNHDA and CDR2 SQIVND (reference sequence). V lost 6 bases, J lost 0 bases, and 9 bases lay in between. The CDR3 DNA follows: TGTGCCAGTAGCGCCGACAGCTCTGGAAACACCATATATTTT. Translated, it gives CASSADSSGNTIYF.

The chain combines TRBV6-5 with TRBJ1-5; no definite D call. Germline CDR1 and CDR2: MNHEY and SVGAGI. Deletions cut 5 bases from V and 3 bases from J, with 14 bases between. The CDR3 extends over 15 amino acids. CDR3 amino acids: CASSKTGGSNQPQHF. Here the CDR3 DNA reads TGTGCCAGCAGTAAGACGGGAGGGTCCAATCAGCCCCAGCATTTT.

This chain links TRBV5-1 with TRBJ2-3, with TRBD1 matching 8 bases. Trimming removed 4 bases from V and 6 bases from J; junction bases left unmatched: 7. CDR3 length equals 14 residues. The germline CDR1 and CDR2 sequences are SGHRS and YFSETQ. The chain's CDR3 is CASSGTGLGDTQYF. The CDR3, as DNA: TGCGCCAGCAGCGGGACAGGCCTTGGGGATACGCAGTATTTT.

The chain has TRBV28 and TRBJ1-2, with 8 bases that match TRBD1. Germline V gives CDR1 MDHEN, CDR2 SYDVKM. The CDR3 totals 14 residues. V lost 5 bases and J lost 7; bases outside the gene matches: 9. The CDR3 protein is CASSPDRGSFGYTF. As DNA, the CDR3 is TGTGCCAGCAGTCCCGACAGGGGATCCTTTGGCTACACCTTC.

The chain recombines TRBV28 with TRBJ2-3; 7 nucleotides line up with TRBD2. V lost 5 bases, J lost 4 bases, and 9 bases stayed unmatched. The germline V gene has CDR1 MDHEN and CDR2 SYDVKM. The CDR3 contains 15 residues. The CDR3 coding sequence is TGTGCCAGCAGTATAGCGGGCCTGGCGTCAGATACGCAGTATTTT. It is translated as CASSIAGLASDTQYF.

This clone was recorded a few times. The rearrangement joins TRBV11-2 to TRBJ1-2; 7 nucleotides align to TRBD1. J was trimmed by 8 bases and V by 5 bases; bases with no gene match: 14. From germline, CDR1 is SGHAT and CDR2 FQNNGV. The CDR3 length is 15 residues. CDR3 nucleotide sequence: TGTGCCAGCAGCCAAACAGGGGCCCACTTTGGGGGCTACACCTTC. Residues: CASSQTGAHFGGYTF.

This chain joins TRBV29-1 and TRBJ1-3; no reliable D call. The CDR3 is made up of 14 amino acids. The germline V gene encodes CDR1 SQVTM and CDR2 ANQGSEA. Trimming removed 4 bases at V and 4 bases at J, with 14 bases between. CDR3: CSVVYPPGGNTIYF. CDR3 nucleotide sequence: TGCAGCGTTGTCTACCCCCCGGGGGGAAACACCATATATTTT.

In its sample, this clone was seen a few times. The chain joins TRBV21-1 to TRBJ2-5; no DNA check was done on the table's D call, TRBD2. TRBV21-1 is recorded as a pseudogene. The CDR3 consists of 16 residues. Here the CDR3 reads CASSPPFRGGQETQYF. The CDR3 DNA follows: TGTGCCAGCAGCCCGCCCTTTAGGGGGGGGCAAGAGACCCAGTACTTC.

The genes are TRBV27 and TRBJ1-2; maybe TRBD1 (5 bases). There are 13 residues in the CDR3. Germline V gives CDR1 MNHEY, CDR2 SMNVEV (reference sequence). The V end lost 8 bases, the J end lost 8 bases, and 18 bases lay between the germline ends. The CDR3 here is CASYSPGGGGYTF. The DNA for the CDR3 is TGTGCCAGCTATTCCCCAGGCGGGGGAGGCTACACCTTC.

This clone was recorded only once. The rearrangement links TRBV3-1 (or the pseudogene TRBV3-2) to TRBJ2-7, with D maybe TRBD2 (5 bases). Looked up from germline, CDR1 is LGHDT and CDR2 is YNNKEL (reference sequence). With 0 bases removed from V and 6 bases from J, the gap between germline ends came to 12 bases. This CDR3 has 14 residues. CDR3 protein: CASSQEGSLSEQYF. In nucleotides, the CDR3 is TGTGCCAGCAGCCAAGAGGGGAGTCTCTCCGAGCAGTACTTC.

The chain combines TRBV7-2 with TRBJ2-3, with TRBD2 identical over 10 bases. The length of the CDR3 is 17 residues. In germline, CDR1 is SGHTA, CDR2 FQGNSA. The V gene end was trimmed by 2 bases and the J gene end by 0 bases; junction bases not matched to a gene: 5. The CDR3 nucleotides read TGTGCCAGCAGCTTACAAAGCGGGAGGGTTAGCACAGATACGCAGTATTTT. Its translation is CASSLQSGRVSTDTQYF.

CDR3 amino acids: CATIGTAKNTEAFF. DNA of the CDR3: TGTGCCACCATCGGGACAGCCAAGAACACTGAAGCTTTCTTT. V is TRBV24-1 and J is TRBJ1-1; 7 nucleotides align to TRBD1. V shed 8 bases, J shed 1 base, and the junction held 6 bases outside the gene matches. The length of the CDR3 is 14 residues. Germline assignment: CDR1 KGHDR and CDR2 SFDVKD.

The chain couples TRBV29-1 to TRBJ1-4; 11 nucleotides align to TRBD1. Germline V gene data show CDR1 as SQVTM and CDR2 as ANQGSEA. This CDR3 has 11 amino acids. Trimming removed 3 bases from V and 16 bases from J; junction bases left unmatched: 4. Written as DNA, the CDR3 is TGCAGCGTTGAGGGACAGGGGGAAAGGTTTTTT. It is translated as CSVEGQGERFF.

The chain couples TRBV11-2 to TRBJ2-5; 9 bases agree with TRBD1. The V gene's germline CDR1 is SGHAT and CDR2 FQNNGV. The CDR3 is 16 residues long. The V segment lost 5 bases and the J segment 2 bases; nucleotides outside the gene matches: 9. Here the CDR3 DNA reads TGTGCCAGCAGCCTCGGACAGGGGAACTTACAAGAGACCCAGTACTTC. It translates to CASSLGQGNLQETQYF.

V is TRBV7-2 and J is TRBJ1-1; no firm D call. Trimming stripped 7 bases from V and 2 bases from J, with 11 bases between. There are 13 residues in the CDR3. CDR1 and CDR2 from the germline V gene are SGHTA and FQGNSA. Written as DNA, the CDR3 is TGTGCCAGCACCCTCACGGGTAACACTGAAGCTTTCTTT. Protein product: CASTLTGNTEAFF.

The V call is TRBV12-3 or TRBV12-4, the J call TRBJ1-2; D gene ambiguous. The CDR3 has 11 amino acids. With 1 base removed from V and 9 bases from J, the gap between germline ends came to 6 bases. CDR3 DNA: TGTGCCAGCAGTTTAGGCGATAGCTACACCTTC. Protein product: CASSLGDSYTF.

The rearrangement uses TRBV6-2 or TRBV6-3 and TRBJ2-1; TRBD2 aligns across 8 bases. The trim removed 6 bases at V and 0 bases at J, leaving 4 bases unmatched. Germline CDR1 reads MNHEY; CDR2 reads SVGEGT. The CDR3 spans 15 residues. DNA for the CDR3: TGTGCCAGCAGCCCCGGGACTAGCTCCTACAATGAGCAGTTCTTC. Translated, it gives CASSPGTSSYNEQFF.

As regards this clone: Sequence at one end of the junction differs from germline and may be a read error. V is TRBV7-2 and J is TRBJ2-1; 10 positions agree with TRBD1. There are 16 residues in the CDR3. Germline loops: CDR1 SGHTA, CDR2 FQGNSA. The CDR3 DNA sequence: TGTGCCAGCAGCGTAGCCCGGACAGGGGGGGACAATGAGCAGTTCTTC. It encodes CASSVARTGGDNEQFF. Full variable domain (rest looked up from reference TRBV7-2 and TRBJ2-1): GAGVSQSPSNKVTEKGKDVELRCDPISGHTALYWYRQSLGQGLEFLIYFQGNSAPDKSGLPSDRFSAERTGGSVSTLTIQRTQQEDSAVYLCASSVARTGGDNEQFFGPGTRLTVL.